Listed below are T cell receptor beta chains from one sample, sequenced in a study of shared T cell receptors in the human thymus. TCRdb's table, derived via immunoSEQ multiplex PCR, lists solely in-frame clones and lacks some. Among 720,000 or so clones listed, approximately 85% were seen once. These data also featured in a second study, about human thymus T cells.

Sequences were obtained from thymocytes. Receptor source: a girl less than two years old with a congenital heart defect. CDR3s include the opening cysteine and the closing phenylalanine or tryptophan. A D gene is named only where the DNA matches it firmly. Some rows have no size entry. The others give once, few or many, or a class for an expanded clone.

J,V,D,size,DNA,CDR3
TRBJ1-1,TRBV9,TRBD1,.,TGTGCCAGCAGCGTAGAGGGACAGGGGGCGGTTGAAGCTTTCTTT,CASSVEGQGAVEAFF
TRBJ1-4,TRBV28,.,once,TGTGCCAGCAGCTCCCGGGATATGAAACGGCCAGGGGAAGGGTTTGCAACTAATGAAAAACTGTTTTTT,CASSSRDMKRPGEGFATNEKLFF
TRBJ1-3,TRBV6-5,.,.,TGTGCCAGCACTTCACCCGGGACATCTGGAAACACCATATATTTT,CASTSPGTSGNTIYF
TRBJ1-5,TRBV30,TRBD1,.,TGTGCCTGGAACGACAGGGACGCGAACAATCAGCCCCAGCATTTT,CAWNDRDANNQPQHF
TRBJ2-5,TRBV6-5,.,.,TGTGCCAGCAGTCCAGGGGTCCCGGAGACCCAGTACTTC,CASSPGVPETQYF
TRBJ1-2,TRBV5-1,.,once,TGCGCCAGCAGCTTGGGCAGAAACTATGGCTACACCTTC,CASSLGRNYGYTF
TRBJ2-7,TRBV9,.,.,TGTGCCAGCAGCCATCTGCCCGGGACATCTTTCTACGAGCAGTACTTC,CASSHLPGTSFYEQYF
TRBJ1-2,TRBV5-6,TRBD1,.,TGTGCCAGCAGCTTAACCCGGGACAGGGGGTTAGCTAACTATGGCTACACCTTC,CASSLTRDRGLANYGYTF
TRBJ1-2,TRBV19,.,.,TGTGCCAGTGCAACCCCAGGGGTCTATGGCTACACCTTC,CASATPGVYGYTF
TRBJ1-6,TRBV28,TRBD1,.,TGTGCCAGCAGCCCTCGAAAGGGGGCTCCCTTTTCACCCCTCCACTTT,CASSPRKGAPFSPLHF
TRBJ1-2,TRBV6-1,.,.,TGTGCCAGCAGTGTATCAGGCCCCCTTAACTATGGCTACACCTTC,CASSVSGPLNYGYTF
TRBJ2-3,TRBV7-3,TRBD2,.,TGTGCCAGCAGCTCTGCGGGAGGGACGCAGTATTTT,CASSSAGGTQYF
TRBJ1-2,TRBV5-1,TRBD1,few,TGCGCCAGCAGCTTGGCAAGGGGGCTTAACTATGGCTACACCTTC,CASSLARGLNYGYTF
TRBJ2-6,TRBV5-6,.,.,TGTGCCAGCAGCTCCGGGATGAGGGTGAAGGCCTCTGGGGCCAACGTCCTGACTTTC,CASSSGMRVKASGANVLTF
TRBJ1-1,TRBV12-5,.,.,TGTGCTAGTTGGAGGGCGGGTGAAGCTTTCTTT,CASWRAGEAFF
TRBJ1-6,TRBV15,TRBD1,.,TGTGCCACCAGCACAGGGGACAGGCCCATAAACTCCTATAATTCACCCCTCCACTTT,CATSTGDRPINSYNSPLHF
TRBJ2-5,TRBV5-4,.,.,TGTGCCAGCAGCTACTCAGCGTACCAAGAGACCCAGTACTTC,CASSYSAYQETQYF
TRBJ1-1,TRBV2,TRBD1,.,TGTGCCAGCAGTGAAGCATTCCCCCGAGACAGGGAGAACACTGAAGCTTTCTTT,CASSEAFPRDRENTEAFF
TRBJ1-2,TRBV19,.,.,TGTGCCAGTAGTGGGGTCAGGGTGTCTACCTTC,CASSGVRVSTF
TRBJ2-1,TRBV5-1,TRBD1,once,TGCGCCAGTGGACAGGGACGGAATGAGCAGTTCTTC,CASGQGRNEQFF
TRBJ1-3,TRBV11-2,TRBD1,.,TGTGCCAGCAGCTTAGGGGTGTCACAGGGGGCATTCAGTGGAAACACCATATATTTT,CASSLGVSQGAFSGNTIYF
TRBJ1-1,TRBV19,TRBD1,few,TGTGCCAGTAGTATAAAGGACAGGGGCCCGAACACTGAAGCTTTCTTT,CASSIKDRGPNTEAFF
TRBJ1-1,TRBV15,TRBD1,once,TGTGCCACCAGTGGACAGGGGCAACTTATGAACACTGAAGCTTTCTTT,CATSGQGQLMNTEAFF
TRBJ2-7,TRBV13,TRBD2,.,TGTGCCAGCACTGTGGGCGGGGGGCCGATTTACGAGCAGTACTTC,CASTVGGGPIYEQYF
TRBJ2-7,TRBV4-3,TRBD1,.,TGCGCCAGCAGCCAAGGAGGGACAGGGATAAACGAGCAGTACTTC,CASSQGGTGINEQYF
TRBJ2-5,TRBV5-1,TRBD2,.,TGCGCCAGCAGCTCGGTAGGACTAGCACGGGAGACCCAGTACTTC,CASSSVGLARETQYF
TRBJ2-7,TRBV6-5,.,.,TGTGCCAGCAGTATCAGGGGGGAGTGGGAGCAGTACTTC,CASSIRGEWEQYF